Here is one TCR beta chain with its context. The antigen is undetermined. Germline CDR1 and CDR2: DFQATT and SNEGSKA (reference sequence). CDR3 length equals 10 residues. Deletions cut 6 bases from V and 13 bases from J, with 15 bases between. These data are taken from a study of vaccination and CD4 T cells after COVID-19. Study in general: Each person enrolled got two BNT162b2 or mRNA-1273 vaccine doses.

The study sequenced cultured CD4+ T cell DNA using the Oncomine TCR Beta short-read assay. Genomic DNA was taken out of cultured CD4+ T cells by extraction. TCRdb called the PCR reads again in MiXCR, with one record for every CDR3 protein. There are about 15,000 distinct CDR3 sequences in the sample; about 42% occur only once, and less than 25% lies in the top ten. Treatment here: approximately 9-day PBMC culture with coronavirus spike peptide pools or control peptides (ViraFEST assay). The TCR comes from a human donor with COVID-19. The chain employs TRBV20-1 and TRBJ1-2, with D hard to call. Sequenced sample: cultured CD4+ T cells from blood. CDR3 in amino acids: CSASPSTFTF. DNA for the CDR3: TGCAGTGCCAGCCCCTCGACCTTCACCTTC.